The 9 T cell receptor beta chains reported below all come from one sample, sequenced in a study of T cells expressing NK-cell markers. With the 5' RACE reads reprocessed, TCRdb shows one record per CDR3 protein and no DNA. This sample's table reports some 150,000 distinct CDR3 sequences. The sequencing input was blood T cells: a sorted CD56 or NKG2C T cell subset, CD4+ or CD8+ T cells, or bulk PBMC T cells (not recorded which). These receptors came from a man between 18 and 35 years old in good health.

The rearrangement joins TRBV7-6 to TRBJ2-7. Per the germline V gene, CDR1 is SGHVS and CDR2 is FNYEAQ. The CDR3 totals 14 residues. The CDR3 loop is CASSHREAAYEQYF.

CDR3 protein: CASSISPSSRAEQYF. V is TRBV11-2 and J is TRBJ2-7; TCRdb's D call, TRBD1, is unchecked because there is no DNA. CDR3 length: 15 residues. The germline gives CDR1 SGHAT, CDR2 FQNNGV.

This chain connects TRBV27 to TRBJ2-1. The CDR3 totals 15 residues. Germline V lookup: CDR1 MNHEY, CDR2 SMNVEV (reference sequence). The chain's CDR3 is CASSLLVAGPNEQFF.

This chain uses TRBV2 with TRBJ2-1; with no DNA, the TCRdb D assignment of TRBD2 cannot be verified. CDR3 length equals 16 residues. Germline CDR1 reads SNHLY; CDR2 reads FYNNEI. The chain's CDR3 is CASRRPRDFSYNEQFF.

This CDR3 is CASTDSGINEQYF. The genes are TRBV19 and TRBJ2-7; with no DNA, the TCRdb D assignment of TRBD2 cannot be verified. CDR3 size: 13 residues. Germline lookup yields CDR1 LNHDA and CDR2 SQIVND (reference sequence).

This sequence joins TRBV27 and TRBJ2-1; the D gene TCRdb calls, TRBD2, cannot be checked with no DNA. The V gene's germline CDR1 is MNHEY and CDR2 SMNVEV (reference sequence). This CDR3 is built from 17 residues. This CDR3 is CASSPQPRRFSYNEQFF.

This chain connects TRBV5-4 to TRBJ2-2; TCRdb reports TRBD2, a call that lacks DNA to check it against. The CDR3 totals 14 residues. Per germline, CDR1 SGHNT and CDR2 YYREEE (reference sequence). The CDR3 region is CASSPGTHTGELFF.

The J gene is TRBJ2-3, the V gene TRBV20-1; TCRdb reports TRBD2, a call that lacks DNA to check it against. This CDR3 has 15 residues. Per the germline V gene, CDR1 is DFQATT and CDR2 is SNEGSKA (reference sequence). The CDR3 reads CSARDQAGLIDTQYF.

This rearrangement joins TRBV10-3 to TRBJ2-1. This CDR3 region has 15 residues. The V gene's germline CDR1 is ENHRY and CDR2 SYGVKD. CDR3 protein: CAISEGTLGNNEQFF.